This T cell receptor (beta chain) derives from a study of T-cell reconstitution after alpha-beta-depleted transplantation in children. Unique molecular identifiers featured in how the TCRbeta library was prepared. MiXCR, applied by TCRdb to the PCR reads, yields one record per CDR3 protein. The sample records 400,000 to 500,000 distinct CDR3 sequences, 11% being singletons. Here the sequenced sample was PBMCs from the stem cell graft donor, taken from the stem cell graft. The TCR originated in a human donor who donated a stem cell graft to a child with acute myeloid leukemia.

CDR3 coding DNA: TGCAGTGCTAGCCCGCCAGCGGGCCTATCCTACGAGCAGTACTTC. It is translated as CSASPPAGLSYEQYF. The chain is built from TRBV20-1 and TRBJ2-7; possibly TRBD2 for D (6 bases). Germline-derived CDR1 and CDR2 are DFQATT and SNEGSKA (reference sequence). Deletions cut 3 bases from V and 1 base from J, with 16 bases between. The CDR3 runs to 15 residues.